The text below deals with one T cell receptor (beta chain). What it binds is unknown. From its re-call of the 5' RACE reads, TCRdb lists each CDR3 protein once, without DNA. In all, the sample yields approximately 15,000 distinct CDR3 sequences. This entry belongs to a study of T cells expressing NK-cell markers. Per the germline V gene, CDR1 is SGHRS and CDR2 is YFSETQ. The CDR3 spans 14 residues. General observations from the study: Evidence did not settle whether expanded NKG2C+ T cell clones targeted HCMV.

V gene TRBV5-1 combines with J gene TRBJ2-7; absent DNA, TCRdb's TRBD1 call cannot be checked. This TCR derives from a man between 18 and 69 years old in good health. Material for sequencing was blood T cells: a sorted CD56 or NKG2C T cell subset, CD4+ or CD8+ T cells, or bulk PBMC T cells (not recorded which). CDR3 in amino acids: CASSFNRGMGEQYF.